A single sample gave rise to the 3 T cell receptor beta chains below, sequenced in a study of cytomegalovirus exposure and HLA in healthy donors (dated by TCRdb to 2015 to 2018). The library was built by means of the immunoSEQ multiplex PCR assay. A mixture of 60 forward primers for TCR Vbeta segments and 13 reverse primers for TCR Jbeta segments was used in the multiplex PCR. This immuneACCESS table, as held by TCRdb, lists in-frame sequences with V and J called but not all clones. Of the missing ones, under half trace to an unresolved V gene in checked studies; the others have no known cause. The sample table contains approximately 160,000 clones; only one count was recorded for about 79% of them. The ten largest clones represent 0.65% to 0.95% of the sample. The sample was PBMCs. The origin of the receptors is a female donor in good health and CMV-seronegative.

The chain recombines TRBV11-2 with TRBJ1-1; D possibly corresponds to TRBD1 (6 bases). With 1 base removed from V and 6 bases from J, the gap between germline ends came to 12 bases. The CDR3 runs to 14 residues. CDR1 and CDR2 (germline): SGHAT, FQNNGV. The CDR3 loop reads CASSLVGGLSEAFF. The CDR3 DNA is TGTGCCAGCAGCTTAGTCGGGGGGCTGTCTGAAGCTTTCTTT.

This clone was seen more than once but under ten times. The chain uses TRBV7-2 and TRBJ2-5; D uncertain. In germline, CDR1 is SGHTA, CDR2 FQGNSA. This CDR3 is built from 12 residues. Between the trimmed V and J ends, which lost 3 bases and 3 bases, there was a span of 5 bases. CDR3 DNA sequence: TGTGCCAGCAGCTTCGGAGAAGAGACCCAGTACTTC. It translates to CASSFGEETQYF.

This clone was seen more than once but under ten times. The V and J genes are TRBV9 and TRBJ1-6; 10 positions match TRBD1. The CDR3 has 14 residues. J gave up 7 bases and V 4 bases, and 2 bases lay outside the gene matches. Germline lookup yields CDR1 SGDLS and CDR2 YYNGEE. For the CDR3, the DNA is TGTGCCAGCAGCCCGGGACAGGGGAATTCACCCCTCCACTTT. It encodes CASSPGQGNSPLHF.